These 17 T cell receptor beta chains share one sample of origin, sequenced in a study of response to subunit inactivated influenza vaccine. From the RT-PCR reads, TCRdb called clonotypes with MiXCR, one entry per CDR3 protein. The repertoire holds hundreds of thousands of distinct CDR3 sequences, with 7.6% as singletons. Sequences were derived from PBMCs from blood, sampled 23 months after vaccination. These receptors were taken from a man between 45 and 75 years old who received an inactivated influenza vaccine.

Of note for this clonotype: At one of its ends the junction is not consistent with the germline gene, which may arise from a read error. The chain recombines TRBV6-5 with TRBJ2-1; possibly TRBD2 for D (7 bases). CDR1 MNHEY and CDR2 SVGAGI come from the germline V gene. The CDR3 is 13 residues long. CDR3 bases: TGTCCCAGCAGTTACGGGGGGCCTATTGAGCAGTTCTTC. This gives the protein CPSSYGGPIEQFF.

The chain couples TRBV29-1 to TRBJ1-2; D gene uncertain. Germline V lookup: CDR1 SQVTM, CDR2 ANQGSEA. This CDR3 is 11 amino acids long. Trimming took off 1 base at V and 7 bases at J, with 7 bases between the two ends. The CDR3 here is CSVEVFSGYTF. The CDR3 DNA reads TGCAGCGTTGAAGTTTTCTCTGGCTACACCTTC.

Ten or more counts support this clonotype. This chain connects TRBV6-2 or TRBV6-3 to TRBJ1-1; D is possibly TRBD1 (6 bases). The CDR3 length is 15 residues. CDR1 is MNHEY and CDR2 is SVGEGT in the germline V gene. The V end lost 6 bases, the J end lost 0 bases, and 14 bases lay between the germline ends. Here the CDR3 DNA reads TGTGCCAGCAGGGAACAGGGAAGAATGAACACTGAAGCTTTCTTT. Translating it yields CASREQGRMNTEAFF.

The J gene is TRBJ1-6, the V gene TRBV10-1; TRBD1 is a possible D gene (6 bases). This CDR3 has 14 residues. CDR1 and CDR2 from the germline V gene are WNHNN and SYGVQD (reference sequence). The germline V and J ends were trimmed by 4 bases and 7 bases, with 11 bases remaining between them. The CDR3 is CASSADRRNSPLHF. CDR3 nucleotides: TGCGCCAGCAGTGCAGACAGGAGAAATTCACCCCTCCACTTT.

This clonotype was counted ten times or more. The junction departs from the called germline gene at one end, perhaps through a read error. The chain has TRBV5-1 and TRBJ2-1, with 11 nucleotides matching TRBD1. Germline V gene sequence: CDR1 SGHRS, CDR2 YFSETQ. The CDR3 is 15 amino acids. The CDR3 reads CASSPWDRGGGELFF. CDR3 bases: TGCGCCAGCAGTCCTTGGGACAGGGGGGGAGGCGAGCTGTTCTTC.

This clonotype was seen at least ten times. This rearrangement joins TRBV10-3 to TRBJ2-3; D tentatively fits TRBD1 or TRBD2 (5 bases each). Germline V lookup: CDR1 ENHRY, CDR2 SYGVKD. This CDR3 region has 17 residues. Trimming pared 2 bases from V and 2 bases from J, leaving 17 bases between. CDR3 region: CAISETWAGGNTDTQYF. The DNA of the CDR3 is TGTGCCATCAGTGAGACCTGGGCTGGGGGAAACACAGATACGCAGTATTTT.

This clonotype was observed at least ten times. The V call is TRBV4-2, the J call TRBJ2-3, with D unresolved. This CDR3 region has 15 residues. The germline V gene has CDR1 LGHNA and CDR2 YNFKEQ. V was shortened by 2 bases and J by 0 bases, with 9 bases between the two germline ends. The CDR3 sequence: CASSQQVSSTDTQYF. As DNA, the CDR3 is TGTGCCAGCAGCCAACAGGTATCTAGCACAGATACGCAGTATTTT.

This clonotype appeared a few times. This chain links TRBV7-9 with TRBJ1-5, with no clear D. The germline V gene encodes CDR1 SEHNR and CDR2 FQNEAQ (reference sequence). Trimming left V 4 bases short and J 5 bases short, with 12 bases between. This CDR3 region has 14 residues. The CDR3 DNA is TGTGCCAGCAGCTCGAATGGGTTGGATCAGCCCCAGCATTTT. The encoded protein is CASSSNGLDQPQHF.

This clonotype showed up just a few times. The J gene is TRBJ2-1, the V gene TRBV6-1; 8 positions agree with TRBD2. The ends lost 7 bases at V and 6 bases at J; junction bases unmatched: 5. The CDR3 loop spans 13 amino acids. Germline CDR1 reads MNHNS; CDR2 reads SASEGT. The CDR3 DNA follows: TGTGCCAGCACAGAGCGGGAGTTCAATGAGCAGTTCTTC. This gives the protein CASTEREFNEQFF.

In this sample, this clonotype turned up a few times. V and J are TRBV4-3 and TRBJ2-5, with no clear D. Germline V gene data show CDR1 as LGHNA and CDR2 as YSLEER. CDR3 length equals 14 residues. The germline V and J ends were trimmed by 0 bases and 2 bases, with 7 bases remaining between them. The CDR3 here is CASSQEPRQETQYF. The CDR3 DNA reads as TGCGCCAGCAGCCAAGAGCCAAGACAAGAGACCCAGTACTTC.

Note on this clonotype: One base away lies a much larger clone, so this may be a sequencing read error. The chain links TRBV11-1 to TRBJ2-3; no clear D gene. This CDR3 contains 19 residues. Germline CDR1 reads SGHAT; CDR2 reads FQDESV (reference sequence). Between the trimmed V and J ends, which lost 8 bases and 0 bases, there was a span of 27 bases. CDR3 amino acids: CASGENSEPGRSSTDTQYF. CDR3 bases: TGTGCCAGCGGTGAAAACAGCGAGCCAGGAAGAAGTAGCACAGATACGCAGTATTTT.

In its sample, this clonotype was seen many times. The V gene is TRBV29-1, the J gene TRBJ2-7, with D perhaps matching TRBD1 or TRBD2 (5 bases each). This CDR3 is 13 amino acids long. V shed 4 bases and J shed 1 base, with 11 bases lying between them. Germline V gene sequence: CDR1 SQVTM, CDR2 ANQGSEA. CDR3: CSVVPRGSYEQYF. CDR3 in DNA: TGCAGCGTTGTGCCGAGGGGATCCTACGAGCAGTACTTC.

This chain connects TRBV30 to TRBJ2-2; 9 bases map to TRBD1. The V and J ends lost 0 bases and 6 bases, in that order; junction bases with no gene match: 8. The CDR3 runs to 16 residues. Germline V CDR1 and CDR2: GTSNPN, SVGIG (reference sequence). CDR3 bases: TGTGCCTGGAGTGTACTCGGGACAGGGTATTCCGGGGAGCTGTTTTTT. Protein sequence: CAWSVLGTGYSGELFF.

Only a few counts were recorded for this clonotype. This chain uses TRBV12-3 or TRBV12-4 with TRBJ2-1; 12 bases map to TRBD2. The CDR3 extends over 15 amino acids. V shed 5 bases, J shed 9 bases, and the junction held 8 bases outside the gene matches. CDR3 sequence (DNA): TGTGCCAGCAGTCCCACGACTAGCGGGGGTGGTGAGCAGTTCTTC. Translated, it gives CASSPTTSGGGEQFF.

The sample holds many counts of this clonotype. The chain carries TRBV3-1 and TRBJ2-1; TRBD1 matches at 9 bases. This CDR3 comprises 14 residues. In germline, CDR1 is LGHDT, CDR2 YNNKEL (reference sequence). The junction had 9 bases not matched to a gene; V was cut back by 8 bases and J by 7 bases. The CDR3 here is CASGQQGARNEQFF. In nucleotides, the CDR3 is TGTGCCAGCGGACAACAGGGGGCGAGGAATGAGCAGTTCTTC.

The CDR3 DNA sequence: TGTGCCACCCAACTAATAGCGGGAGGGCCCGATGAGCAGTTCTTC. It codes for CATQLIAGGPDEQFF. This rearrangement joins TRBV10-3 to TRBJ2-1; 11 nucleotides agree with TRBD2. Germline loops: CDR1 ENHRY, CDR2 SYGVKD. The CDR3 runs 15 residues. V gave up 10 bases and J gave up 8 bases; unmatched junction bases: 13.

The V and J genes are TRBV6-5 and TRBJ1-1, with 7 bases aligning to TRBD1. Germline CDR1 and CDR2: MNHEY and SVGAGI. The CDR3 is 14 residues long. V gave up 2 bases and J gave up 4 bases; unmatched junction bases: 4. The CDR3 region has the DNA TGTGCCAGCAGTTACCACCAGGGGGGCACTGAAGCTTTCTTT. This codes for CASSYHQGGTEAFF.